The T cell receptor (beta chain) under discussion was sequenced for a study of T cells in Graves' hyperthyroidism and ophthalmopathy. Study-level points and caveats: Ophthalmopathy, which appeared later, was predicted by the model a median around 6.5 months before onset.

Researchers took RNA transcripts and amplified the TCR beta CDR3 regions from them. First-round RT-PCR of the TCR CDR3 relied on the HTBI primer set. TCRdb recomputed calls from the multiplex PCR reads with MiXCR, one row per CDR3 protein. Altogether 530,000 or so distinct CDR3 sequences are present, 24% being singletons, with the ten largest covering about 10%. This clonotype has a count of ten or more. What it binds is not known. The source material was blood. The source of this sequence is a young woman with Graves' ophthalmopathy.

This CDR3 is CASSQEGAWTEAFF. CDR3 nucleotides: TGCGCCAGCAGCCAAGAGGGGGCTTGGACTGAAGCTTTCTTT. This chain connects TRBV4-1 to TRBJ1-1; the D gene is possibly TRBD1 (6 bases). The CDR3 covers 14 residues. V lost 0 bases and J 5 bases, leaving 10 bases between the germline ends. CDR1 MGHRA and CDR2 YSYEKL come from the germline V gene.